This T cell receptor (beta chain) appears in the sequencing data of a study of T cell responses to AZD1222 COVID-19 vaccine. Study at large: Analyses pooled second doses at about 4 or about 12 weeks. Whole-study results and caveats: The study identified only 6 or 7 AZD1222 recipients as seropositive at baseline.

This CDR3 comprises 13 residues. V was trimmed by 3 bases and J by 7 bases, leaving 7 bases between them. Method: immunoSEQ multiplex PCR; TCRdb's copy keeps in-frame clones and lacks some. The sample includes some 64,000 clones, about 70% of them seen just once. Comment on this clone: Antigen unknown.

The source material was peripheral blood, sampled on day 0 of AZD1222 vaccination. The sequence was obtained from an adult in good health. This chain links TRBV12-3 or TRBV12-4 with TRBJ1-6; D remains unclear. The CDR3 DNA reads TGTGCCAGCAGTTTTGGCGAAAATTCACCCCTCCACTTT. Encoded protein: CASSFGENSPLHF.